This is a list of T cell receptor beta chains from one sample in a study of blood T cell repertoires in COVID-19. The assay was immunoSEQ multiplex PCR, and TCRdb's table has in-frame clones only and misses some. The table has approximately 220,000 clones, approximately 87% seen once; the top ten hold approximately 6.2%. The sequencing sample was made of peripheral blood. The origin of the receptors is a man between 60 and 75 years old who had recovered from COVID-19. The CDR3 runs from the conserved cysteine through the conserved F or W.

V gene: TRBV2
CDR3 protein: CASCTGMNTEAFF

V gene: TRBV2
CDR3 protein: CASSERASGSAEQYF

V gene: TRBV7-9
CDR3 protein: CASSLDYREQFF

V gene: TRBV28
CDR3 protein: CASSSRDRGYNQPQHF

V gene: TRBV9
CDR3 protein: CASSTSPDSQETQYF

V gene: TRBV3-1/TRBV3-2
CDR3 protein: CASSRAGSQGYEQYF

V gene: TRBV10-3
CDR3 protein: CAISESLLRGGYTF

V gene: TRBV5-4
CDR3 protein: CASSAKRGQTNTGELFF

V gene: TRBV5-1
CDR3 protein: CASSPSGGQETQYF

V gene: TRBV28
CDR3 protein: CASPPNGEGARQGTEAFF

V gene: TRBV7-9
CDR3 protein: CASSSPTGVANEQYF

V gene: TRBV28
CDR3 protein: CASRAGGGSWTEAFF

V gene: TRBV30
CDR3 protein: CAWQRGSANYGYTF

V gene: TRBV30
CDR3 protein: CAWSWLAGAETQYF

V gene: TRBV6-5
CDR3 protein: CASRLRGPTGEKLFF

V gene: TRBV7-3
CDR3 protein: CASSLSGAPDTEAFF

V gene: TRBV28
CDR3 protein: CASSNSGKLDTIYF

V gene: TRBV4-3
CDR3 protein: CASRTGGANTGELFF

V gene: TRBV18
CDR3 protein: CASSPLLGGQNTEAFF

V gene: TRBV5-4
CDR3 protein: CASSPRQDQETQYF

V gene: TRBV19
CDR3 protein: CASSRDSLSGANVLTF

V gene: TRBV2
CDR3 protein: CAKRVAGADGELFF

V gene: TRBV5-1
CDR3 protein: CASSSRLDSGANVLTF

V gene: TRBV30
CDR3 protein: CAWDSTLAKNIQYF

V gene: TRBV12-5
CDR3 protein: CASGQNQETQYF

V gene: TRBV9
CDR3 protein: CASSVVLTGHTDTQYF

V gene: TRBV28
CDR3 protein: CASSLYDGRNHEQYF